Listed here is a single T cell receptor beta chain. Its antigen remains unidentified. Investigators reverse transcribed all isolated RNA, so they sequenced expressed TCRB transcripts. Clones were sequenced by immunoSEQ multiplex PCR, and TCRdb holds only the in-frame ones, with some missing. This table holds 350,000 to 450,000 clones, about 15% found once. CDR3 length: 15 residues. Per germline, CDR1 SGHNT and CDR2 YYREEE (reference sequence). The V end was cut by 2 bases, the J end by 4 bases, with 16 bases between. This sample was taken from a study of beta chain features in type 1 diabetes. Cells sorted by CD45RO/CCR7/CD25/CD127/CD95/CD27 comprised CD4+ naive, central memory, regulatory and stem cell-like memory cells. Study-wide findings and caveats: PCR may have favored shorter templates equally in patients and controls. The question of HLA type influencing TCRB rearrangement was one that remained unresolved here.

V usage is TRBV5-4 and J usage is TRBJ2-7; D may be TRBD1 or TRBD2 (5 bases each). This clonotype originated in a man under 40 in good health. Specimen: naive CD4+ T cells from blood. The CDR3 spells CASSLTGTESYEQYF. CDR3 nucleotides: TGTGCCAGCAGCTTAACCGGGACGGAGAGTTACGAGCAGTACTTC.